The clone carrying this TCR beta chain has just one count. Data came from immunoSEQ multiplex PCR; TCRdb stores just in-frame clones and leaves some out. The table shows about 250,000 clones, with approximately 88% occurring only once. Germline values: CDR1 SNHLY, CDR2 FYNNEI. The CDR3 is 17 residues long. Losses at the gene ends were 6 bases for V and 3 bases for J; bases not matched to a gene: 16. These data come from a study of blood T cell repertoires in COVID-19. What was sequenced was PBMCs or T cells enriched from blood (not recorded which). This TCR was sampled from a woman in her 30s with acute COVID-19. This sequence joins TRBV2 and TRBJ2-7; 8 bases are a match to TRBD1. CDR3 coding DNA: TGTGCCAGCAGACCCACCAGCAGGGGGCAGGTTCGCTACGAGCAGTACTTC. Protein sequence: CASRPTSRGQVRYEQYF.